These 18 T cell receptor beta chains came from one sample sequenced in a study of STAT3 mutations in large granular lymphocyte leukemia. General study findings and limits: Every T-cell large granular lymphocyte leukemia patient had at least one immunodominant TCR beta clonotype.

Profiling relied on immunoSEQ multiplex PCR, and the TCRdb table lists in-frame clones only, not all of them. The repertoire consists of around 17,000 clones, with roughly four fifths occurring once and the leading ten covering over 7.5%. For these TCRs, the target antigens are not known. The sequenced sample consisted of peripheral blood mononuclear cells. The receptors derive from a man aged 50 to 60 with T-cell large granular lymphocyte leukemia. Some clones in this sample may be carry-over from other donors' samples.

This chain connects TRBV18 to TRBJ1-2; D not resolved. The CDR3 is 14 residues long. V lost 6 bases, J lost 2 bases, and 13 bases lay in between. The germline V gene encodes CDR1 KGHSH and CDR2 LQKENI. CDR3 region: CASSPGRENYGYTF. CDR3 sequence (DNA): TGTGCCAGCTCCCCTGGGCGGGAGAACTATGGCTACACCTTC. The full variable domain, with the rest looked up from reference TRBV18 and TRBJ1-2, is NAGVMQNPRHLVRRRGQEARLRCSPMKGHSHVYWYRQLPEEGLKFMVYLQKENIIDESGMPKERFSAEFPKEGPSILRIQQVVRGDSAAYFCASSPGRENYGYTFGSGTRLTVV.

This clone was observed a single time. The chain is built from TRBV5-6 and TRBJ1-4; no clear D. The CDR3 contains 13 residues. Germline lookup yields CDR1 SGHDT and CDR2 YYEEEE. Trimming took 2 bases from V and 7 from J, leaving 9 bases between them. The CDR3 region is CASSFRASEKLFF. In DNA form, the CDR3 reads TGTGCCAGCAGCTTTAGGGCTAGTGAAAAACTGTTTTTT.

The V call is TRBV19, the J call TRBJ1-2, with 8 bases aligning to TRBD1. The CDR3 runs 15 residues. CDR1 is LNHDA and CDR2 is SQIVND in the germline V gene (reference sequence). Germline trimming cut 6 bases from V and 2 bases from J; bases unmatched to any gene: 8. CDR3 DNA sequence: TGTGCCAGTAGCCCCCCAGGGGGCAAGAACTATGGCTACACCTTC. This translates into CASSPPGGKNYGYTF.

The chain is built from TRBV6-1 and TRBJ2-7; 9 nucleotides align to TRBD2. The CDR3 contains 14 residues. After removal of 7 bases from V and 3 bases from J, the junction contained 7 bases not matched to a gene. Germline CDR1 reads MNHNS; CDR2 reads SASEGT. The CDR3 region has the DNA TGTGCCAGCATTGGAGGTAGCGGGAGCTACGAGCAGTACTTC. Translated, it gives CASIGGSGSYEQYF.

The chain combines TRBV13 with TRBJ2-2; D might be TRBD1 or TRBD2, each matching 5 bases. The ends were cut back, 5 bases at V and 6 bases at J, with 19 bases in the middle. Germline V gene sequence: CDR1 PRHDT, CDR2 FYEKMQ (reference sequence). The CDR3 covers 16 residues. CDR3 nucleotide sequence: TGTGCCAGCAGCGGCCGGGACGGTGGCGGACCCGGGGAGCTGTTTTTT. Residues: CASSGRDGGGPGELFF.

V gene TRBV19 combines with J gene TRBJ1-4; the D gene is possibly TRBD1 (6 bases). Trimming cost V 6 bases and J 8 bases, with 13 bases left between them. Germline loops: CDR1 LNHDA, CDR2 SQIVND (reference sequence). This CDR3 is 13 amino acids long. CDR3 in DNA: TGTGCCAGTAGACATTCTACAGGGGAAAAACTGTTTTTT. Amino acids: CASRHSTGEKLFF.

This rearrangement joins TRBV6-4 to TRBJ2-3, with 9 bases aligning to TRBD2. Looked up from germline, CDR1 is MRHNA and CDR2 is SNTAGT. The V segment lost 3 bases and the J segment 2 bases; nucleotides outside the gene matches: 0. The CDR3 has 14 amino acids. CDR3 sequence: CASSEGLATDTQYF. DNA for the CDR3: TGTGCCAGCAGTGAGGGACTAGCCACAGATACGCAGTATTTT.

The chain combines TRBV18 with TRBJ1-4; 12 nucleotides line up with TRBD1. Germline assignment: CDR1 KGHSH and CDR2 LQKENI. The CDR3 extends over 16 amino acids. V lost 2 bases, J lost 5 bases, and 3 bases stayed unmatched. Here the CDR3 reads CASSPGTGGKNEKLFF. CDR3 bases: TGTGCCAGCTCACCAGGGACAGGGGGCAAGAATGAAAAACTGTTTTTT.

V gene TRBV6-5 combines with J gene TRBJ1-1; TRBD1 aligns across 8 bases. The V segment lost 2 bases and the J segment 8 bases; nucleotides outside the gene matches: 4. Germline V lookup: CDR1 MNHEY, CDR2 SVGAGI. The CDR3 consists of 13 residues. The CDR3 protein is CASSYGRDREAFF. In nucleotides, the CDR3 is TGTGCCAGCAGTTACGGCCGGGACAGGGAAGCTTTCTTT.

The chain combines TRBV5-1 with TRBJ2-1; D may be TRBD2 (7 bases). The CDR3 covers 17 residues. V was cut by 4 bases and J by 10 bases, with 27 bases left in between. Germline assignment: CDR1 SGHRS and CDR2 YFSETQ. The CDR3: CASSPGGRADLDSEQFF. In nucleotides, the CDR3 is TGCGCCAGCAGCCCGGGGGGCAGGGCCGACTTGGATTCAGAGCAGTTCTTC.

V and J are TRBV7-8 and TRBJ2-7; perhaps TRBD1 as D (6 bases). The CDR3 has 16 amino acids. Looked up from germline, CDR1 is SGHVS and CDR2 is FQNEAQ. Trimming shortened V by 4 bases and J by 7 bases, and 23 bases separated the two germline ends. The CDR3 loop reads CASSSRRFAGVREQYF. The CDR3 DNA reads as TGTGCCAGCAGCTCGCGAAGATTCGCAGGGGTGCGAGAGCAGTACTTC.

This clone is a singleton in its sample. The gene calls are TRBV11-2 and TRBJ1-1, with D possibly matching TRBD1 (6 bases). The V end was cut by 0 bases, the J end by 4 bases, with 9 bases between. CDR1 is SGHAT, CDR2 FQNNGV, per germline. CDR3 length: 14 amino acids. In DNA, the CDR3 is TGTGCCAGCAGCTTAGAAGGGGGGGCCACTGAAGCTTTCTTT. Protein sequence: CASSLEGGATEAFF.

This rearrangement joins TRBV7-9 to TRBJ2-5, with a weak D call TRBD1 (6 bases). Trimming took 1 base from V and 4 from J, leaving 13 bases between them. CDR1 and CDR2 (germline): SEHNR, FQNEAQ (reference sequence). The length of the CDR3 is 15 residues. In DNA, the CDR3 is TGTGCCAGCAGCTTAGATCAGGGGTTGAGAGAGACCCAGTACTTC. Translating gives CASSLDQGLRETQYF.

In its sample, this clone was seen a few times. The chain joins TRBV9 to TRBJ2-3; a possible D gene is TRBD1 (5 bases). V was shortened by 4 bases and J by 2 bases, with 11 bases between the two germline ends. This CDR3 is built from 14 residues. Germline CDR1 is SGDLS and CDR2 is YYNGEE. CDR3 nucleotides: TGTGCCAGCAGCCCAGACAGTTACACAGATACGCAGTATTTT. Its protein product is CASSPDSYTDTQYF. Combining the CDR3 with reference TRBV9 and TRBJ2-3 gives the whole variable domain DSGVTQTPKHLITATGQRVTLRCSPRSGDLSVYWYQQSLDQGLQFLIQYYNGEERAKGNILERFSAQQFPDLHSELNLSSLELGDSALYFCASSPDSYTDTQYFGPGTRLTVL.

This clone was observed a few times. This chain links TRBV27 with TRBJ2-1; D might be TRBD2 (6 bases). CDR1 and CDR2 (germline): MNHEY, SMNVEV (reference sequence). Trimming removed 4 bases at V and 6 bases at J, with 13 bases between. CDR3 size: 14 residues. CDR3 bases: TGTGCCAGCAGTTGGCGGCGGGGTCTCAATGAGCAGTTCTTC. Its protein product is CASSWRRGLNEQFF.

This chain uses TRBV7-2 with TRBJ2-5, with D perhaps given as TRBD1 or TRBD2 (5 bases each). The V and J ends lost 1 base and 2 bases respectively, with 11 bases between them. Per the germline V gene, CDR1 is SGHTA and CDR2 is FQGNSA. The CDR3 runs 15 residues. The CDR3 nucleotides are TGTGCCAGCAGCTTAGGTTCAGGGAGTCAAGAGACCCAGTACTTC. Translation: CASSLGSGSQETQYF.

The gene calls are TRBV6-1 and TRBJ1-6, with a tentative D call TRBD1 (5 bases). The germline V and J ends were trimmed by 4 bases and 2 bases, with 6 bases remaining between them. Germline V gene lookup returns CDR1 MNHNS and CDR2 SASEGT. This CDR3 comprises 14 residues. The CDR3 region has the DNA TGTGCCAGCAGTGTGGGACCCTATAATTCACCCCTCCACTTT. This sequence encodes CASSVGPYNSPLHF.

The chain couples TRBV5-1 to TRBJ1-1; the D gene is possibly TRBD1 (5 bases). The germline V gene encodes CDR1 SGHRS and CDR2 YFSETQ. This CDR3 is 15 amino acids long. Trimming removed 1 base at V and 5 bases at J, with 15 bases between. The CDR3 DNA reads TGCGCCAGCAGCTTGAACGCGGGGGAGGGGACTGAAGCTTTCTTT. Amino acid sequence: CASSLNAGEGTEAFF.